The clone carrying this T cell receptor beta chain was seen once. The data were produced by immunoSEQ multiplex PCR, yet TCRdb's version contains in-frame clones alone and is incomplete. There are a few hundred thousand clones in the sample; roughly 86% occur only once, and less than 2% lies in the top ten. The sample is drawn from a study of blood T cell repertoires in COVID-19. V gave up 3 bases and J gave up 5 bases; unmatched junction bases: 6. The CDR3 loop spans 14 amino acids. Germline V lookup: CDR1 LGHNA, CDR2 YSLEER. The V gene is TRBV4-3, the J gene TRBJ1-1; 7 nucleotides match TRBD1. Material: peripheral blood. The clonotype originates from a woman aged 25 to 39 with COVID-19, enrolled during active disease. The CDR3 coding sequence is TGCGCCAGCAGCCAGGCTGCAGGGGGTACTGAAGCTTTCTTT. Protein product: CASSQAAGGTEAFF.